This T cell receptor (beta chain) was retrieved from a study of identical twins. Findings of the study overall: Excess sharing between twins was weaker in beta out-of-frame sequences. Clonotypes of the beta chain that were abundant in cord blood carried fewer insertions (memory repertoires showed none).

V lost 1 base to trimming and J lost 11 bases, with 23 bases between them. The CDR3 loop spans 16 amino acids. CDR1 MNHNS and CDR2 SASEGT come from the germline V gene. Unique molecular identifiers were present on the cDNA, and a universal primer site came from template switching. In TCRdb, the 5' RACE reads were re-called with MiXCR into one record per CDR3 protein. The sample consists of roughly 1.6 million distinct CDR3 sequences, about 31% of them appearing once. Healthy Caucasians made up all donors. Notes on this clonotype: Its antigen is as yet unknown.

The receptor's source is a newborn girl in good health. The chain recombines TRBV6-1 with TRBJ1-1, with D uncertain. Sequenced input: cord blood. The CDR3 protein is CASSEGRRNSMIGAFF. In DNA form, the CDR3 reads TGTGCCAGCAGTGAAGGTCGTCGCAACTCCATGATAGGCGCTTTCTTT.